The clone carrying this TCR beta chain was seen repeatedly, ten times or more. Authors of the study amplified TCR beta CDR3 regions from RNA transcripts. Initially, a first-round RT-PCR of the TCR CDR3 employed the HTBI primer set. TCRdb recomputed calls from the multiplex PCR reads with MiXCR, one row per CDR3 protein. Among roughly 500,000 distinct CDR3 sequences listed, 40% to 55% were seen once. These data originate in a study of T cells in Graves' hyperthyroidism and ophthalmopathy. Sequenced sample: peripheral blood or thyroid tissue (not recorded which). The TCR was taken from an adult woman with Graves' disease, either hyperthyroidism or ophthalmopathy (not recorded which).

This CDR3 reads CASSLAQGALGYGYTF. The CDR3 nucleotides are TGCGCCAGCAGCTTGGCGCAGGGGGCGCTTGGCTATGGCTACACCTTC. V and J are TRBV5-1 and TRBJ1-2; 8 nucleotides match TRBD1. Losses at the gene ends were 0 bases for V and 4 bases for J; bases not matched to a gene: 8. CDR1 SGHRS and CDR2 YFSETQ come from the germline V gene. This CDR3 region has 16 residues.